This T cell receptor (beta chain) originates from a study of shared clonotypes between healthy human individuals. Notes on the study in general: Compared with clonotypes that all four donors shared, non-shared clonotypes had lower generation probabilities. It was only blood that was sampled, and tissue repertoires likely differ.

This table comes from immunoSEQ multiplex PCR, and its TCRdb copy is limited to in-frame clones, with some not included. Seen here are about 360,000 clones, around 79% observed once, and the top ten hold about 10%. As concerns this clone: Its specificity is unknown.

The germline V gene has CDR1 MGHDK and CDR2 SYGVNS. This CDR3 is built from 13 residues. V lost 5 bases, J lost 7 bases, and 12 bases lay in between. The rearrangement uses TRBV25-1 and TRBJ2-1, with D maybe TRBD2 (5 bases). Material: memory CD4+ T cells sorted from blood. The subset was: CD45RA-negative fraction. The source is a young man in good health. This CDR3 is CASSLPTINEQFF. Here the CDR3 DNA reads TGTGCCAGCAGTCTCCCGACTATTAATGAGCAGTTCTTC.